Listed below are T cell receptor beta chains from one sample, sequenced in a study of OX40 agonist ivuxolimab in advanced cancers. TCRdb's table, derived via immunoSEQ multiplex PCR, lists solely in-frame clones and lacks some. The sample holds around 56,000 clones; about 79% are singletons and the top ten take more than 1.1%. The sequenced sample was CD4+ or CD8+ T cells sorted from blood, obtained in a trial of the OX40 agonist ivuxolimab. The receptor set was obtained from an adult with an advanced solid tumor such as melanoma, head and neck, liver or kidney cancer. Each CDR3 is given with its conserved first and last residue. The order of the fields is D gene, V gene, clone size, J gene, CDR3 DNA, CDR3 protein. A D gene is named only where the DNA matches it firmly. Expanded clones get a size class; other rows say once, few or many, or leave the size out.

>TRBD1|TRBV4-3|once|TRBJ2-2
TGCGCCAGCAGCCCACGGGGACAGGCCTCGAGGACCGGGGAGCTGTTTTTT
CASSPRGQASRTGELFF
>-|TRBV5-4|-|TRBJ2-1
TGTGCCAGCAGCTTGGACGGCGGGGTGGGCGATGAGCAGTTCTTC
CASSLDGGVGDEQFF
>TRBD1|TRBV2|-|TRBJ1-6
TGTGCCAGCAGAGCAATACCGGGACAGGCTAATTCACCCCTCCACTTT
CASRAIPGQANSPLHF
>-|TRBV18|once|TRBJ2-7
TGTGCCAGCTCACCAGGCGCAGGGGTGGGCGAGCAGTACTTC
CASSPGAGVGEQYF
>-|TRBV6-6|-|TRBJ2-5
TGTGCCAGCATGCACGTGGGAGAGACCCAGTACTTC
CASMHVGETQYF
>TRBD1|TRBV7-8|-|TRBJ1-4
TGTGCCAGCAGCACACGTTCAGGGGGGAATGAAAAACTGTTTTTT
CASSTRSGGNEKLFF
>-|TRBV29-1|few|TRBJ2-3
TGCAGCGTTGGGTTGAGTAGCGAGCGTACAGATACGCAGTATTTT
CSVGLSSERTDTQYF
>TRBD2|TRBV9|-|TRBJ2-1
TGTGCCAGCAGCGTAGAGGTTAGCGGGAGTTCGAGTCGAAATGAGCAGTTCTTC
CASSVEVSGSSSRNEQFF
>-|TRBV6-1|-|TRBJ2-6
TGTGCCAGCAGCCCTAACTCTGGGGCCAACGTCCTGACTTTC
CASSPNSGANVLTF
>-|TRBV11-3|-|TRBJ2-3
TGTGCCAGCAGCTTGGACTACCCCACAGATACGCAGTATTTT
CASSLDYPTDTQYF
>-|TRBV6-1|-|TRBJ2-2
TGTGCCAGCAGGAACAGCTGGGCCGGGGAGCTGTTTTTT
CASRNSWAGELFF
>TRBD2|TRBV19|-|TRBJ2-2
TGTGCCAGTAGTAGGGCCCGGGCGCGGGGGGGCACCGGGGAGCTGTTTTTT
CASSRARARGGTGELFF
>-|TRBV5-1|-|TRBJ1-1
TGCGCCAGCAGCTTGGATAGGGTTATGAACACTGAAGCTTTCTTT
CASSLDRVMNTEAFF
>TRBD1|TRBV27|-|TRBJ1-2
TGTGCCAGCAGTCTGACCGGGACAGGGATTTATGGCTACACCTTC
CASSLTGTGIYGYTF
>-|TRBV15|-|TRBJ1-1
TGTGCCACCAGCAGAGTGCGGGCAAACACTGAAGCTTTCTTT
CATSRVRANTEAFF
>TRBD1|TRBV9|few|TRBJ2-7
TGTGCCAGCAGCGAGATAGGAACCGGGACAGGAATAACCTTC
CASSEIGTGTGITF
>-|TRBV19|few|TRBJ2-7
TGTGCCAGTAGGGGGGGTTACGAGCAGTACTTC
CASRGGYEQYF